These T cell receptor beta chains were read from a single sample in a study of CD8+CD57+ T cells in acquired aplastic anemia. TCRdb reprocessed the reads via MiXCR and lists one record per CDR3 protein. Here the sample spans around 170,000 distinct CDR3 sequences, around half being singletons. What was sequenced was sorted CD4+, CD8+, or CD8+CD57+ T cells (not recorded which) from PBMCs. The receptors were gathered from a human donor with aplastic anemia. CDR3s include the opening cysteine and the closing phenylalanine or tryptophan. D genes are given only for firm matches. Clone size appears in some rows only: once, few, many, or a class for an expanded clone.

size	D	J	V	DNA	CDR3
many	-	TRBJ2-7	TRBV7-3	TGTGCCAGCAGCTTCGGGGGCCCTGCAGGGGCTGGGGCCTACGAGCAGTACTTC	CASSFGGPAGAGAYEQYF
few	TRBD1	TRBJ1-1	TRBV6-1	TGTGCCAGCAGTGATTTTGACAGGGGGAACACTGAAGCTTTCTTT	CASSDFDRGNTEAFF
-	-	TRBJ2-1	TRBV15	TGTGCCACCAGCAGGGGGACCGGAGGGCCACAGGACGAGCAGTTCTTC	CATSRGTGGPQDEQFF
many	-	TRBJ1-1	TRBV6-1	TGTGCCAGCAGAACGACAGGAAACACTGAAGCTTTCTTT	CASRTTGNTEAFF
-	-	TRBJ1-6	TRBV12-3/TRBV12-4	TGTGCCAGCAGTTTAGCGTCAACAGATTCACCCCTCCACTTT	CASSLASTDSPLHF
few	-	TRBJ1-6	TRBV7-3	TGTGCCAGCAGCTGGCGGGATTCACCCCTCCACTTT	CASSWRDSPLHF
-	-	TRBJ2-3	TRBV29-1	TGCAGCGTGGTCAGGGACACAGATACGCAGTATTTT	CSVVRDTDTQYF
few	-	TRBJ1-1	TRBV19	TGTGCCAGTAGTGCACAGGGAGAGACTGAAGCTTTCTTT	CASSAQGETEAFF
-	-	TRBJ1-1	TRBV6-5	TGTGCCAGCAGTTCGCGGACCGTACAGGGAAACACTGAAGCTTTCTTT	CASSSRTVQGNTEAFF
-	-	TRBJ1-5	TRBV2	TGTGCCAGCAGTGATAGGAATAGCAATCAGCCCCAGCATTTT	CASSDRNSNQPQHF
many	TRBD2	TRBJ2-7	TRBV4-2	TGTGCCAGCCGGGCAGTAGGCGGGAGCACTTCATACGAGCAGTACTTC	CASRAVGGSTSYEQYF
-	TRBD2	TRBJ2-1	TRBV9	TGTGCCAGCAGCGTAGCGGGGGGTTCCAATGAGCAGTTCTTC	CASSVAGGSNEQFF
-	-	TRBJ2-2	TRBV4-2	TGTGCCAGCAGCCACGGTGGCGGGGTAAGAAGCGGGGAGCTGTTTTTT	CASSHGGGVRSGELFF
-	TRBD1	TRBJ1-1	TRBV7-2	TGTGCCAGCAGAGGGGACAGGGTTACTGAAGCTTTCTTT	CASRGDRVTEAFF
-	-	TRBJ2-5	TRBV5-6	TGTGCCAGCAGCTTGGGACGGATCCAAGAGACCCGGTACTTC	CASSLGRIQETRYF
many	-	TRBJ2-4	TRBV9	TGTGCCAGCAGCGTAGGACGGAACCTAGCCAAAAACATTCAGTACTTC	CASSVGRNLAKNIQYF
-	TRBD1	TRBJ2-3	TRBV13	TGTGCCAGCACCGGACAGGGGGCAGATACGCAGTATTTT	CASTGQGADTQYF
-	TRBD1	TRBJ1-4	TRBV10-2	TGCGCCAGCAGCCAAGGGGCAGGGGGGAATGAAAAACTGTTTTTT	CASSQGAGGNEKLFF
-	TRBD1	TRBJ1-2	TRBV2	TGTGCCAGCAGTGACCCGGTTGGACAGGGAGGCTACACCTTC	CASSDPVGQGGYTF
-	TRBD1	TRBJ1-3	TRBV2	TGTGCCAGCAGGTCTAGGGACAGAGTCTCTGGAAACACCATATATTTT	CASRSRDRVSGNTIYF
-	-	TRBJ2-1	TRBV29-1	TGCAGCGTCGAGGATCCAGCCTACAATGAGCAGTTCTTC	CSVEDPAYNEQFF
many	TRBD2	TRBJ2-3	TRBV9	TGTGCCAGCGCACCGGGACTAGCCTCAGATACGCAGTATTTT	CASAPGLASDTQYF
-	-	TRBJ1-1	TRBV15	TGTGCCACCAGCAGAGATGAGAGGGCTAACACTGAAGCTTTCTTT	CATSRDERANTEAFF
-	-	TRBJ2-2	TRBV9	TGTGCCAGCAGCTCGGGGGGCTCCCCCGGGGAGCTGTTTTTT	CASSSGGSPGELFF
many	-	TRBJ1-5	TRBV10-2	TGCGCCAGCAACTTCGGTCCCGGGAATCAGCCCCAGCATTTT	CASNFGPGNQPQHF
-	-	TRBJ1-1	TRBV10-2	TGCGCCAGCAGTGAAAGACTCTGGGGCACTGAAGCTTTCTTT	CASSERLWGTEAFF
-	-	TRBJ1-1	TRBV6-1	TGTGCCAGCAGTGACGATTTGGGCAGTAACACTGAAGCTTTCTTT	CASSDDLGSNTEAFF
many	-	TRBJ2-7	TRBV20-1	TGCAGTGCTAGAGTCCCCTTAGACTACGAGCAGTACTTC	CSARVPLDYEQYF
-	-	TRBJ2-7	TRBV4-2	TGTGCCAGCAGCCAAGACGGTCTAGGCGGCGAGCAGTACTTC	CASSQDGLGGEQYF
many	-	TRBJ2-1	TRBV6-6	TGTGCCAGCAGTTACTCGGCCTCCCAGAATGAGCAGTTCTTC	CASSYSASQNEQFF
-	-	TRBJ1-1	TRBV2	TGTGCCAACAGACAGGTGCAGATGAACACTGAAGCTTTCTTT	CANRQVQMNTEAFF
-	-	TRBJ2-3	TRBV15	TGTGCCACCAGCAGAGAGATGTCCTCAGGATCAGATACGCAGTATTTT	CATSREMSSGSDTQYF
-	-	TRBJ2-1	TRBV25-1	TGTGCCACCATGAGGGGTGATGAGCAGTTCTTC	CATMRGDEQFF
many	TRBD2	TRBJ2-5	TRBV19	TGTGCCAGTAGTATGGCTAGCGGGAGAGGTGTGGAGACCCAGTACTTC	CASSMASGRGVETQYF
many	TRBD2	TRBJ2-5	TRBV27	TGTGCCAGCAGTTTGGAGCGGGAGCCCCGAGACGAGACCCAGTACTTC	CASSLEREPRDETQYF
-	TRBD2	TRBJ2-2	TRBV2	TGTGCCAGCACGAGCGGGAGGGCCGCTGGGGAGCTGTTTTTT	CASTSGRAAGELFF
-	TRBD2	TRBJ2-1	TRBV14	TGTGCCAGCAGCCAAGTAGCGGGGGGGCCCAATGAGCAGTTCTTC	CASSQVAGGPNEQFF
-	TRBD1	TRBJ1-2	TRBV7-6	TGTGCCAGCAGTACCAGATCGACAGGGACCTATGGCTACACCTTC	CASSTRSTGTYGYTF
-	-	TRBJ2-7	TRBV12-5	TGTGCTAGTGGTTCGGGTACAGGGTGGTACGAGCAGTACTTC	CASGSGTGWYEQYF
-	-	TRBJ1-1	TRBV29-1	TGCAGCGTGTACAGAGGGCTGCCGGCTTTCTTT	CSVYRGLPAFF
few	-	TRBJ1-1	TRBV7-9	TGTGCCAGCAGCTTAGGAGGGGCGCGTTTTGGGAACACTGAAGCTTTCTTT	CASSLGGARFGNTEAFF
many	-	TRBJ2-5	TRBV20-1	TGCAGTGCTAGAGCTAATGGGGGAGAGACCCAGTACTTC	CSARANGGETQYF
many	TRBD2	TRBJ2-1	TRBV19	TGTGCCAGTAGTATTGGATGGCGGGAGGGCCGCAGCTCCTACAATGAGCAGTTCTTC	CASSIGWREGRSSYNEQFF
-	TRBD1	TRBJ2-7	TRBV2	TGTGCCAGCAGTGAACAGCCGGGACAGGGTACCGAGCAGTACTTC	CASSEQPGQGTEQYF
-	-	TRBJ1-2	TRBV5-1	TGCGCCAGCAGTGAATCAGACAGACCTAACTATGGCTACACCTTC	CASSESDRPNYGYTF
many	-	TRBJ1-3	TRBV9	TGTGCCAGCAGCTTCGACCGGGTCTCTGGAAACACCATATATTTT	CASSFDRVSGNTIYF
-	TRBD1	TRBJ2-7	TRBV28	TGTGCCAGCAGTTTCGTGGGGACAGGGTCCCTCGAGCAGTACTTC	CASSFVGTGSLEQYF
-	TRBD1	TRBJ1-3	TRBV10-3	TGTGCCATCAGTGCGGGACAGACAGGAAACACCATATATTTT	CAISAGQTGNTIYF
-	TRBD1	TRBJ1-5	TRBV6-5	TGTGCCAGCAGTTACTCAGGACAGGACCAGCCCCAGCATTTT	CASSYSGQDQPQHF
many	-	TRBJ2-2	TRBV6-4	TGTGCCAGCAGTGACAGGGACACCGGGGAGCTGTTTTTT	CASSDRDTGELFF
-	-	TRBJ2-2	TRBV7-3	TGTGCCAGCAGCGAACGAGGGCCCGGGGAGCTGTTTTTT	CASSERGPGELFF
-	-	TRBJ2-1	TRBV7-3	TGTGCCAGCAGCTTGGGATTTGGGCATGAGCAGTTCTTC	CASSLGFGHEQFF
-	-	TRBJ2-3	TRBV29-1	TGCAGCGTTGAAGTGGCGGCGAGCACAGATACGCAGTATTTT	CSVEVAASTDTQYF
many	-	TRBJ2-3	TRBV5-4	TGTGCCAGCAGCTTCTGGGGGTCGGATACGCAGTATTTT	CASSFWGSDTQYF
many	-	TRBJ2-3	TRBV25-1	TGTGCCAGCAGTAGGAGGGGAGGAACAGATACGCAGTATTTT	CASSRRGGTDTQYF